This TCR beta chain was obtained from a study of T-cell reconstitution after alpha-beta-depleted transplantation in children. There are 17 residues in the CDR3. Deletions cut 10 bases from V and 0 bases from J, with 19 bases between. The library targeted TCRbeta and was prepared with unique molecular identifiers. MiXCR, run by TCRdb on the PCR reads, gives a single entry per CDR3 protein. The profile shows some 840,000 distinct CDR3 sequences, under 20% of them singletons. Note on this clonotype: This could be a read error, since a much larger clone is one nucleotide away. This CDR3 fails to terminate in the conserved phenylalanine or tryptophan, so it likely reflects a read error.

The source is a male patient under 18 who had a stem cell transplant for acute lymphoblastic leukemia, so the T cells may come from the graft donor. The chain couples TRBV12-3 or TRBV12-4 to TRBJ2-6; D is undetermined. This sample comprised PBMCs, mostly from graft donor cells, obtained 360 days after TCRalphabeta/CD19-depleted stem cell transplant. The CDR3 reads CATDDHLGPSGANVLTL. The CDR3, as DNA: TGTGCCACCGACGACCATTTAGGCCCCTCTGGGGCCAACGTCCTGACTTTA.